These T cell receptor beta chains were read from a single sample in a study of shared clonotypes between healthy human individuals. Profiling relied on immunoSEQ multiplex PCR, and the TCRdb table lists in-frame clones only, not all of them. In the table there are fewer than 650,000 clones, over 60% of which are singletons. Sequenced material: PBMCs. These receptors were obtained from a woman in her forties in good health. Some clones in this sample may be carry-over from other donors' samples. Each CDR3 is given with its conserved first and last residue. D genes are given only for firm matches. Part of the rows lack a size; the others show once, few, many or a class for expanded clones.

V	J	size	D	CDR3	DNA
TRBV6-6	TRBJ1-5	few	.	CASSQDQPQHF	TGTGCCAGCAGCCAAGATCAGCCCCAGCATTTT
TRBV29-1	TRBJ2-7	.	TRBD2	CSVEGGEGYEQYF	TGCAGCGTTGAAGGTGGGGAGGGCTACGAGCAGTACTTC
TRBV10-1	TRBJ1-1	.	TRBD1	CASRADRDF	TGCGCCAGCAGGGCAGACAGGGACTTT
TRBV11-3	TRBJ2-1	.	.	CASSLDTNREQFF	TGTGCCAGCAGCTTAGACACTAATCGGGAGCAGTTCTTC
TRBV9	TRBJ1-1	.	.	CASSVGGANTEAFF	TGTGCCAGCAGCGTAGGGGGCGCAAACACTGAAGCTTTCTTT
TRBV11-2	TRBJ2-7	.	.	CASSLVSGQEGSIYEQYF	TGTGCCAGCAGCTTAGTTTCGGGGCAGGAGGGGAGTATCTACGAGCAGTACTTC
TRBV7-2	TRBJ2-5	few	.	CASSLGGGWEQYF	TGTGCCAGCAGCTTAGGAGGGGGGTGGGAGCAGTACTTC
TRBV9	TRBJ1-1	.	TRBD1	CASSVAVTGTTEAFF	TGTGCCAGCAGCGTAGCAGTGACAGGGACCACTGAAGCTTTCTTT
TRBV6-5	TRBJ2-7	.	.	CASSIAQSSYEQYF	TGTGCCAGCAGTATAGCGCAGAGCTCCTACGAGCAGTACTTC
TRBV5-6	TRBJ1-2	.	.	CASSLNGQSINYGYTF	TGTGCCAGCAGCTTGAACGGTCAGTCGATTAACTATGGCTACACCTTC
TRBV30	TRBJ1-2	many	.	CAWARFYGYTF	TGTGCCTGGGCCCGGTTCTATGGCTACACCTTC
TRBV25-1	TRBJ1-4	.	TRBD1	CASSEWGTGFYEKLFF	TGTGCCAGCAGTGAATGGGGGACAGGGTTTTATGAAAAACTGTTTTTT
TRBV29-1	TRBJ1-1	.	.	CSVEQGGYTEAFF	TGCAGCGTTGAGCAGGGCGGGTACACTGAAGCTTTCTTT
TRBV10-3	TRBJ1-3	.	.	CAISPTNGNTIYF	TGTGCCATCAGCCCCACCAACGGAAACACCATATATTTT
TRBV5-6	TRBJ2-7	.	.	CASSLLTYEQYF	TGTGCCAGCAGCTTGTTGACCTACGAGCAGTACTTC
TRBV2	TRBJ2-5	.	.	CASSEGQARGTQYF	TGTGCCAGCAGTGAAGGACAGGCACGTGGGACCCAGTACTTC
TRBV7-9	TRBJ2-3	.	TRBD2	CASRATSGSTDTQYF	TGTGCCAGCAGGGCTACTAGCGGTAGCACAGATACGCAGTATTTT
TRBV7-2	TRBJ2-2	.	TRBD2	CASSLKPSGSTGELFF	TGTGCCAGCAGCTTAAAGCCTAGCGGGAGTACCGGGGAGCTGTTTTTT
TRBV5-1	TRBJ2-1	.	TRBD2	CASSPRLAGLYNEQFF	TGCGCCAGCAGCCCCCGACTAGCGGGGCTGTACAATGAGCAGTTCTTC
TRBV28	TRBJ2-6	many	.	CASSLLAGSASGANVLTF	TGTGCCAGCAGTTTATTGGCAGGGAGCGCCTCTGGGGCCAACGTCCTGACTTTC
TRBV5-1	TRBJ2-3	.	TRBD2	CASRPGLDVDTQYF	TGCGCCAGCCGACCGGGACTAGATGTGGATACGCAGTATTTT
TRBV28	TRBJ2-7	.	TRBD2	CASSEGLAGYEQYF	TGTGCCAGCTCCGAGGGGCTAGCGGGATACGAGCAGTACTTC
TRBV27	TRBJ1-1	.	.	CASSPDRVNTEAFF	TGTGCCAGCAGCCCGGACAGAGTGAACACTGAAGCTTTCTTT
TRBV7-2	TRBJ1-2	.	.	CASSLALPVDGYTF	TGTGCCAGCAGCTTAGCCCTCCCGGTTGATGGCTACACCTTC
TRBV28	TRBJ1-2	many	TRBD1	CASSFQGANYYGYTF	TGTGCCAGCAGTTTTCAGGGGGCCAATTACTATGGCTACACCTTC
TRBV10-3	TRBJ1-2	.	.	CATRQDGVGGYTF	TGTGCCACCCGACAGGACGGCGTCGGTGGCTACACCTTC
TRBV29-1	TRBJ1-2	few	.	CSVENFGLDGYTF	TGCAGCGTTGAAAATTTTGGGCTTGATGGCTACACCTTC
TRBV5-4	TRBJ2-3	.	TRBD2	CASSSRLAGADTQYF	TGTGCCAGCAGCTCACGACTAGCGGGAGCAGATACGCAGTATTTT
TRBV7-6	TRBJ2-4	.	.	CASSLGAGFRGGNIQYF	TGTGCCAGCAGCTTAGGAGCTGGCTTTAGGGGGGGGAACATTCAGTACTTC
TRBV19	TRBJ1-1	.	.	CASSMIPYRVDTEAFF	TGTGCCAGTAGTATGATCCCCTACAGGGTGGACACTGAAGCTTTCTTT
TRBV7-2	TRBJ2-7	once	TRBD2	CASRVAGGYEQYF	TGTGCCAGCCGTGTAGCGGGAGGGTACGAGCAGTACTTC
TRBV10-2	TRBJ1-3	.	.	CASRGRDSGNTIYF	TGCGCCAGCAGGGGCCGGGACTCTGGAAACACCATATATTTT
TRBV5-1	TRBJ1-2	.	.	CASSLDGSNYGYTF	TGCGCCAGCAGCCTCGACGGCTCAAACTATGGCTACACCTTC
TRBV5-1	TRBJ1-1	many	.	CASSLGIAQGNTEAFF	TGCGCCAGCAGCTTGGGAATAGCGCAAGGTAACACTGAAGCTTTCTTT
TRBV2	TRBJ2-5	.	.	CASSVTQETQYF	TGTGCCAGCAGTGTGACTCAAGAGACCCAGTACTTC
TRBV28	TRBJ2-1	.	.	CASSTTPGLEQFF	TGTGCCAGCAGCACGACCCCGGGCCTTGAGCAGTTCTTC
TRBV13	TRBJ1-1	.	TRBD1	CASSPIGQGAWNTEAFF	TGTGCCAGCAGCCCAATCGGACAGGGGGCTTGGAACACTGAAGCTTTCTTT
TRBV28	TRBJ2-7	.	.	CASSFPPRRPSYEQYF	TGTGCCAGCAGTTTCCCCCCGAGGCGCCCCTCCTACGAGCAGTACTTC
TRBV4-1	TRBJ2-1	.	TRBD2	CASSHPSGRVYNEQFF	TGCGCCAGCAGCCATCCTAGCGGGAGGGTGTACAATGAGCAGTTCTTC
TRBV2	TRBJ1-3	few	TRBD1	CASSNGQGSGNTIYF	TGTGCCAGCAGTAACGGACAGGGGTCTGGAAACACCATATATTTT
TRBV5-1	TRBJ2-5	.	.	CASSFGGATQETQYF	TGCGCCAGCAGCTTTGGGGGGGCGACACAAGAGACCCAGTACTTC
TRBV19	TRBJ1-4	.	.	CASSIRLRDTVNEKLFF	TGTGCCAGTAGTATTAGACTGAGGGACACCGTTAATGAAAAACTGTTTTTT
TRBV30	TRBJ2-7	.	.	CATAGVYRGAYEQYF	TGTGCCACCGCTGGGGTCTACCGAGGGGCCTACGAGCAGTACTTC
TRBV9	TRBJ2-7	.	TRBD2	CASSAGLAGNYEQYF	TGTGCCAGCAGCGCGGGACTAGCGGGGAACTACGAGCAGTACTTC
TRBV2	TRBJ1-2	once	.	CASSEGPNTNYGYTF	TGTGCCAGCAGTGAAGGGCCAAATACTAACTATGGCTACACCTTC
TRBV11-2	TRBJ2-2	many	.	CASSLATGELFF	TGTGCCAGCAGCTTAGCTACCGGGGAGCTGTTTTTT
TRBV18	TRBJ2-5	.	.	CASSPRGREGTQYF	TGTGCCAGCTCACCTCGTGGGCGCGAGGGGACCCAGTACTTC
TRBV6-1	TRBJ1-3	.	.	CASSELSSGNTIYF	TGTGCCAGCAGTGAATTGTCCTCTGGAAACACCATATATTTT
TRBV5-6	TRBJ1-2	.	.	CASRTDTPPNYGYTF	TGTGCCAGCAGGACAGATACCCCCCCTAACTATGGCTACACCTTC
TRBV5-4	TRBJ2-3	.	.	CASSLVGSRDTQYF	TGTGCCAGCAGCTTGGTTGGCAGCCGGGATACGCAGTATTTT
TRBV7-3	TRBJ2-1	.	TRBD2	CASSLTLTSGRYEQFF	TGTGCCAGCAGCTTAACTTTGACTAGCGGGAGGTATGAGCAGTTCTTC
TRBV19	TRBJ2-4	.	TRBD2	CASSTPGGEAKNIQYF	TGTGCCAGTAGTACCCCGGGGGGGGAAGCCAAAAACATTCAGTACTTC
TRBV18	TRBJ2-2	.	.	CASSLRTDANTGELFF	TGTGCCAGCTCCCTCCGGACAGATGCGAACACCGGGGAGCTGTTTTTT
TRBV6-6	TRBJ1-2	.	.	CASSHYSRELYGYTF	TGTGCCAGCAGTCACTATTCCAGGGAACTCTATGGCTACACCTTC
TRBV19	TRBJ2-7	.	TRBD1	CASSLGTGDEQYF	TGTGCCAGTAGTCTCGGGACAGGGGACGAGCAGTACTTC